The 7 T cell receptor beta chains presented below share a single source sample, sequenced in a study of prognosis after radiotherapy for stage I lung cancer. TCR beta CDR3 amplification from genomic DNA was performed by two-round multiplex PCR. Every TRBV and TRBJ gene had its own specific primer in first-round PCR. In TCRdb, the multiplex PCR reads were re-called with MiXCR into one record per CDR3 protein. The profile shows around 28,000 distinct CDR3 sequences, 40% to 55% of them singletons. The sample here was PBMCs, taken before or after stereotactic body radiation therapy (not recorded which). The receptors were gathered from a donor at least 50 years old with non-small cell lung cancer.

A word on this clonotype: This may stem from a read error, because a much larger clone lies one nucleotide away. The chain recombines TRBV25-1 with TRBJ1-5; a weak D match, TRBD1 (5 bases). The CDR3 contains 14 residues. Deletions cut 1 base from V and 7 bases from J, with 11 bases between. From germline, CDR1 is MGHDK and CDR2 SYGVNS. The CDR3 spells CASSEFRGLQPQHF. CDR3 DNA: TGTGCCAGCAGTGAATTTAGGGGCCTCCAGCCCCAGCATTTT.

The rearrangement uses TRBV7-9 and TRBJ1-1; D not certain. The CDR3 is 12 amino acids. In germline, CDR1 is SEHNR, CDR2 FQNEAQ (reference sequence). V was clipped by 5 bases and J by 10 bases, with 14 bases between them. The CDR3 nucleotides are TGTGCCAGCAGCCGGATTGCACACGGAGCTTTCTTT. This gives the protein CASSRIAHGAFF.

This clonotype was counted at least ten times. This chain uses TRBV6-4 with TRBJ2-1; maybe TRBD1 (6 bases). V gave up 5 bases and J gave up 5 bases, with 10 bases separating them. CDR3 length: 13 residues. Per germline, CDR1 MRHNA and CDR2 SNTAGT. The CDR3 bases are TGTGCCAGCAGTCTACAGGGACACAATGAGCAGTTCTTC. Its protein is CASSLQGHNEQFF.

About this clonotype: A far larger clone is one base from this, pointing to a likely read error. DNA of the CDR3: TGTGCCAGCAGAGCACTAGCGGGATGGCCAAGTGAGCAGTTCTTC. Translation: CASRALAGWPSEQFF. The chain employs TRBV6-4 and TRBJ2-1, with 10 bases identical to TRBD2. The CDR3 runs to 15 residues. J was trimmed by 9 bases and V by 6 bases; bases with no gene match: 11. The germline V gene encodes CDR1 MRHNA and CDR2 SNTAGT.

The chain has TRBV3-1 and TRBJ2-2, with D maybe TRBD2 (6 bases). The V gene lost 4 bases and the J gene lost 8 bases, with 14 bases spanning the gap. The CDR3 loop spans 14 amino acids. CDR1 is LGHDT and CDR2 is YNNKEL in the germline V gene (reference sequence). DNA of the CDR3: TGTGCCAGCAGCCTGCGGGACGCTAAGGGGGAGCTGTTTTTT. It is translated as CASSLRDAKGELFF.

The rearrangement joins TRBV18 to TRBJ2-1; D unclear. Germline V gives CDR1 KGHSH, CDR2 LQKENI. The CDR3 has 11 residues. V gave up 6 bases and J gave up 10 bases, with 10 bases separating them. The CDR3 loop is CASSQVGEQFF. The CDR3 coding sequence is TGTGCCAGCTCCCAGGTGGGAGAGCAGTTCTTC.

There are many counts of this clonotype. Here the CDR3 reads CASARDGSNQPQHF. For the CDR3, the DNA is TGTGCCAGCGCCCGGGACGGTAGCAATCAGCCCCAGCATTTT. The chain couples TRBV28 to TRBJ1-5, with D possibly TRBD1 on 5 matching bases. Between the trimmed V and J ends, which lost 8 bases and 0 bases, there was a span of 11 bases. CDR1 and CDR2 (germline): MDHEN, SYDVKM. The CDR3 runs 14 residues.